This is a list of T cell receptor beta chains from one sample in a study of technical replicates of blood from several donors. Assay: immunoSEQ multiplex PCR; the TCRdb copy retains only in-frame clones and omits some. The sample records 80,000 to 95,000 clones, 95% to 97% being singletons. The sample consisted of T cells isolated from PBMCs. The receptor source for this set is a human donor in good health. Each CDR3 is given with its conserved first and last residue. A D gene is named only where the DNA matches it firmly. Clone size is stated in some rows and not others, as once, few, many or a class when expanded.

J gene,D gene,V gene,clone size,CDR3 protein,CDR3 DNA
TRBJ1-1,TRBD1,TRBV9,.,CASSVTSRGANTEAFF,TGTGCCAGCAGCGTAACGTCCAGGGGGGCGAACACTGAAGCTTTCTTT
TRBJ2-5,TRBD1,TRBV19,.,CASSYGTDKETQYF,TGTGCCAGTAGTTACGGGACAGATAAAGAGACCCAGTACTTC
TRBJ2-7,TRBD1,TRBV19,.,CASSIVWDRGFHEQYF,TGTGCCAGTAGTATAGTCTGGGACAGGGGATTTCACGAGCAGTACTTC
TRBJ2-5,TRBD2,TRBV7-3,.,CASSLNPLSGSPETQYF,TGTGCCAGCAGCTTAAACCCCTTGAGCGGGAGCCCGGAGACCCAGTACTTC
TRBJ2-7,.,TRBV19,.,CASSIVGVNEQYF,TGTGCCAGTAGTATAGTAGGGGTCAACGAGCAGTACTTC
TRBJ2-3,.,TRBV6-5,once,CASSYPPGTSTDTQYF,TGTGCCAGCAGTTACCCCCCGGGGACTAGCACAGATACGCAGTATTTT
TRBJ1-2,.,TRBV27,.,CASRDRTASNYGYTF,TGTGCCAGCAGGGACCGGACAGCGAGTAACTATGGCTACACCTTC
TRBJ1-4,.,TRBV5-1,.,CASNTGQSQNEKLFF,TGCGCCAGCAACACTGGGCAGTCTCAGAATGAAAAACTGTTTTTT
TRBJ2-1,.,TRBV19,.,CASSSGGSYNEQFF,TGTGCCAGTAGTAGCGGCGGATCCTACAATGAGCAGTTCTTC
TRBJ2-5,.,TRBV6-7,once,CASSYSNPDWTGVAEETQYF,TGTGCCAGCAGTTACTCGAATCCCGACTGGACAGGCGTAGCGGAAGAGACCCAGTACTTC
TRBJ2-1,TRBD1,TRBV6-5,.,CASLNPGQGGNEQFF,TGTGCCAGCCTCAATCCGGGACAGGGAGGGAATGAGCAGTTCTTC
TRBJ2-2,.,TRBV23-1,.,CASIRGGQTGELFF,TGCGCCAGCATCCGCGGGGGCCAAACCGGGGAGCTGTTTTTT
TRBJ2-7,.,TRBV2,.,CASSGTNYEQYF,TGTGCCAGCAGTGGGACTAACTACGAGCAGTACTTC
TRBJ2-1,TRBD2,TRBV4-1,once,CASSMVAGGYNEQFF,TGCGCCAGCAGCATGGTAGCGGGAGGTTACAATGAGCAGTTCTTC
TRBJ2-7,TRBD2,TRBV7-2,once,CASSLVIAGKAEQYF,TGTGCCAGCAGCTTAGTGATAGCGGGAAAGGCTGAGCAGTACTTC
TRBJ1-2,.,TRBV13,.,CASSFLEGGYTF,TGTGCCAGCAGCTTCCTCGAGGGCGGCTACACCTTC
TRBJ2-7,.,TRBV5-1,.,CASSAVPSYEQYF,TGCGCCAGCAGTGCGGTTCCTTCCTACGAGCAGTACTTC
TRBJ2-7,.,TRBV11-2,.,CASSPRWGPEQYF,TGTGCCAGCAGCCCTAGATGGGGGCCCGAGCAGTACTTC
TRBJ2-7,.,TRBV13,.,CASSLGLYEQYF,TGTGCCAGCAGCTTAGGCTTGTACGAGCAGTACTTC
TRBJ2-1,.,TRBV9,.,CASSVAGTPYNEQFF,TGTGCCAGCAGCGTAGCGGGGACACCTTACAATGAGCAGTTCTTC
TRBJ2-4,.,TRBV9,once,CASSEGGAGNIQYF,TGTGCCAGCAGCGAGGGGGGGGCTGGAAACATTCAGTACTTC
TRBJ1-1,.,TRBV4-2,.,CASSQAIYTEAFF,TGTGCCAGCAGCCAAGCCATTTACACTGAAGCTTTCTTT
TRBJ2-1,.,TRBV4-1,.,CASSASGKNNEQFF,TGCGCCAGCAGCGCATCCGGGAAAAACAATGAGCAGTTCTTC
TRBJ1-5,.,TRBV19,.,CASSIAQTHSNQPQHF,TGTGCCAGTAGTATTGCACAGACCCATAGCAATCAGCCCCAGCATTTT
TRBJ2-5,TRBD1,TRBV6-5,.,CASSSGGWETQYF,TGTGCCAGCAGCTCAGGGGGCTGGGAGACCCAGTACTTC
TRBJ2-7,.,TRBV28,.,CASSRQGGYWDEQYF,TGTGCCAGCAGTAGACAGGGAGGCTATTGGGACGAGCAGTACTTC
TRBJ1-1,TRBD1,TRBV6-5,.,CASSLRGTVVTEAFF,TGTGCCAGCAGCCTCAGGGGGACGGTAGTTACTGAAGCTTTCTTT
TRBJ2-7,TRBD2,TRBV9,.,CASSPSGGLAGGPYEQYF,TGTGCCAGCAGCCCATCCGGGGGGCTAGCGGGAGGGCCTTACGAGCAGTACTTC
TRBJ1-1,.,TRBV5-1,.,CASSSIERRWNTEAFF,TGCGCCAGCAGCTCCATAGAGCGGCGGTGGAACACTGAAGCTTTCTTT
TRBJ1-4,TRBD1,TRBV9,.,CASSPRDRSANEKLFF,TGTGCCAGCAGCCCCCGGGACAGATCTGCTAATGAAAAACTGTTTTTT
TRBJ2-2,.,TRBV28,.,CASRPSRYGTGELFF,TGTGCCAGCAGGCCAAGTAGATATGGCACCGGGGAGCTGTTTTTT
TRBJ1-3,.,TRBV9,once,CASSVATSISGNTIYF,TGTGCCAGCAGCGTAGCAACATCCATCTCTGGAAACACCATATATTTT
TRBJ2-7,.,TRBV4-2,.,CASSREGEHREQYF,TGTGCCAGCAGCCGGGAAGGGGAACATCGCGAGCAGTACTTC
TRBJ2-3,TRBD1,TRBV4-1,.,CASSQAGTGTDTQYF,TGCGCCAGCAGCCAAGCCGGGACAGGGACAGATACGCAGTATTTT
TRBJ1-2,TRBD1,TRBV7-9,.,CASSSGTVNYGYTF,TGTGCCAGCAGCTCGGGGACAGTTAACTATGGCTACACCTTC
TRBJ2-7,TRBD2,TRBV13,.,CASSLPASGIYEQYF,TGTGCCAGCAGCCTACCGGCTAGCGGGATTTACGAGCAGTACTTC
TRBJ2-1,TRBD2,TRBV28,.,CASSVRREGQFF,TGTGCCAGCAGTGTAAGGCGGGAGGGGCAGTTCTTC
TRBJ2-1,TRBD2,TRBV6-1,.,CASSEALGKSGRMANEQFF,TGTGCCAGCAGTGAAGCGTTAGGTAAAAGCGGGAGGATGGCAAATGAGCAGTTCTTC
TRBJ1-1,.,TRBV5-4,.,CASSFAGEAFF,TGTGCCAGCAGCTTCGCGGGGGAAGCTTTCTTT
TRBJ2-2,.,TRBV10-3,.,CAIRIQESTGELFF,TGTGCCATCAGGATACAGGAGTCCACCGGGGAGCTGTTTTTT
TRBJ1-1,TRBD1,TRBV19,few,CATGTVEAFF,TGTGCAACGGGGACAGTTGAAGCTTTCTTT
TRBJ2-1,TRBD2,TRBV4-3,once,CASSHDWREGYEQFF,TGCGCCAGCAGCCACGACTGGCGGGAGGGGTATGAGCAGTTCTTC
TRBJ2-1,TRBD2,TRBV5-1,.,CASSLAGGSPHNEQFF,TGCGCCAGCAGCTTGGCCGGCGGGAGTCCCCACAATGAGCAGTTCTTC
TRBJ2-7,.,TRBV5-1,.,CASSLGQREQYF,TGCGCCAGTAGCTTAGGACAGAGAGAGCAGTACTTC
TRBJ2-7,.,TRBV2,.,CASRDFINAYEQYF,TGTGCCAGCAGGGACTTCATAAATGCCTACGAGCAGTACTTC
TRBJ1-1,.,TRBV18,.,CASSPLDTANTEAFF,TGTGCCAGCTCACCACTGGATACAGCGAACACTGAAGCTTTCTTT
TRBJ2-7,TRBD2,TRBV19,.,CASSLGTSGYEQYF,TGTGCCAGTAGCCTCGGAACTAGCGGTTACGAGCAGTACTTC
TRBJ2-5,.,TRBV29-1,once,CSANGQGLLETQYF,TGCAGCGCTAACGGGCAGGGGCTACTGGAGACCCAGTACTTC
TRBJ2-7,.,TRBV7-2,.,CASSYSSYEQYF,TGTGCCAGCAGCTATAGCTCCTACGAGCAGTACTTC
TRBJ1-5,TRBD1,TRBV6-1,.,CASRMTGERQPQHF,TGTGCCAGCAGGATGACAGGGGAGAGGCAGCCCCAGCATTTT
TRBJ1-1,TRBD1,TRBV29-1,.,CSVREGANTEAFF,TGCAGCGTTCGTGAGGGGGCGAACACTGAAGCTTTCTTT
TRBJ2-1,TRBD2,TRBV7-2,.,CASTGDSGTYNEQFF,TGTGCCAGCACCGGAGATAGCGGGACCTACAATGAGCAGTTCTTC
TRBJ1-2,TRBD1,TRBV28,.,CASRGQGDYGYTF,TGTGCCAGCCGTGGACAGGGGGATTATGGCTACACCTTC
TRBJ2-2,TRBD2,TRBV29-1,.,CSVGAGVAGELFF,TGCAGCGTTGGAGCGGGAGTCGCCGGGGAGCTGTTTTTT
TRBJ2-7,TRBD2,TRBV9,.,CASIVDPSGRYEQYF,TGTGCCAGCATCGTAGACCCTAGCGGGAGATACGAGCAGTACTTC